Listed below are T cell receptor beta chains from one sample, sequenced in a study of blood T cell repertoires in COVID-19. This table comes from immunoSEQ multiplex PCR, and its TCRdb copy is limited to in-frame clones, with some not included. The table shows fewer than 200,000 clones, with 84% occurring only once. Sequences were obtained from peripheral blood. The receptors come from a man aged 35-49 years who had recovered from COVID-19. The CDR3 runs from the conserved cysteine through the conserved F or W. Fields, in order: V gene, clone size, CDR3 protein. Clone size is stated in some rows and not others, as once, few, many or a class when expanded.

TRBV11-3	NA	CASSSEPGLAIWGQFF
TRBV9	NA	CASSVESSTTDTQYF
TRBV28	NA	CASSFGPNEKLFF
TRBV7-2	few	CASSSNREAYEQYF
TRBV12-3/TRBV12-4	NA	CASSLGQRETQYF
TRBV6-6	NA	CASKGEEPFGDTQYF
TRBV5-4	NA	CASSLAGDPQETQYF
TRBV4-2	few	CASSRGTMGDEKLFF
TRBV9	NA	CASGSISVYSSEQFF
TRBV23-1	NA	CASSPPGQGEYEQYF
TRBV6-5	NA	CASSWGGYGYTF
TRBV28	many	CASYSTVREAFF
TRBV15	NA	CATAGLAGSAQYF
TRBV11-3	NA	CASSSHFHLPYYEQYF
TRBV24-1	NA	CATSDPGQGAPDTQYF
TRBV4-3	NA	CASSQAHKQGVSPLHF
TRBV5-5	NA	CASSLGYGIYEQYF
TRBV7-2	NA	CASSSQGRAGELFF
TRBV5-6	once	CASSLDLGGTQYF
TRBV7-2	NA	CASSLGGLAGARETQYF
TRBV6-2/TRBV6-3	NA	CASSFGGRVNTQYF
TRBV18	NA	CASSPLAEANSPLHF
TRBV9	few	CASSVGERYNSPLHF
TRBV30	NA	CAEGQGLNSPLHF
TRBV6-5	NA	CASTQTGWHNSPLHF
TRBV5-6	once	CASSGILGQGENIQYF
TRBV6-2/TRBV6-3	NA	CASSHYGGLAGWQETQYF
TRBV5-6	NA	CASSPLTLDSTDTQYF
TRBV7-2	NA	CASSFRGQGNGYTF
TRBV19	few	CASSRGRDRDGYTF
TRBV25-1	NA	CASSVSGRAPNEQFF
TRBV4-2	NA	CASSQDGLATDTQYF
TRBV11-2	NA	CASIKGAGNTEAFF